This TCR beta chain originates from a study of CD8 T cells in Susac syndrome. Deletions cut 1 base from V and 2 bases from J, with 12 bases between. The CDR3 extends over 15 amino acids. CDR1 and CDR2 (germline): LGHDT, YNNKEL (reference sequence). Sequencing targeted TCR beta in blood CD8+ and CD4+ T cells. In contrast to the negatively isolated CD8+ and CD4+ T cells, TEMRA cells were FACS-enriched. Reverse transcription of about 0.45 to 1 ug RNA was carried out with random hexamers. TCRdb reprocessed the immunoSEQ multiplex PCR reads via MiXCR and lists one record per CDR3 protein. This sample carries 92,000 or so distinct CDR3 sequences, about 95% of them seen once, and the ten largest clones take more than 0.55%.

What was sequenced was CD8+ T cells from PBMCs. V is TRBV3-1 and J is TRBJ2-7; TRBD1 is a possible D gene (5 bases). This receptor was identified in a human donor with Susac syndrome. Here the CDR3 DNA reads TGTGCCAGCAGCCAAGTTTTCCAGGGAACCTACGAGCAGTACTTC. Amino acids: CASSQVFQGTYEQYF.